Presented here are 9 T cell receptor beta chains from one specimen sequenced in a study of blood T cells in healthy people across ages. A second PCR, run for roughly 7 to 12 cycles, used a sample-barcoded 5' primer plus a J-beta primer mix. TCRdb itself ran the 5' RACE reads through MiXCR, one entry per CDR3 protein. The table lists 650,000 to 900,000 distinct CDR3 sequences, less than 80% of them singletons. The sequenced material came from blood. The receptors here all came from a man aged 25-40 years in good health.

The rearrangement uses TRBV6-2 or TRBV6-3 and TRBJ2-3, with D perhaps assigned TRBD1 or TRBD2 (5 bases each). V was cut by 7 bases and J by 3 bases, with 17 bases left in between. The CDR3 covers 15 residues. Germline-derived CDR1 and CDR2 are MNHEY and SVGEGT. The CDR3 DNA follows: TGTGCCAGCACCAGGGACCTCTGGGCGACAGATACGCAGTATTTT. Protein sequence: CASTRDLWATDTQYF.

This clonotype occurred many times. The chain combines TRBV29-1 with TRBJ2-7; 8 positions agree with TRBD1. V lost 6 bases, J lost 6 bases, and 13 bases stayed unmatched. The CDR3 is 14 amino acids. Germline lookup yields CDR1 SQVTM and CDR2 ANQGSEA. The CDR3 loop reads CSVQQWDRPREQYF. The DNA of the CDR3 is TGCAGCGTCCAGCAATGGGACAGGCCACGCGAGCAGTACTTC.

The J gene is TRBJ2-5, the V gene TRBV3-1; 7 bases align to TRBD1. Germline CDR1 and CDR2: LGHDT and YNNKEL (reference sequence). CDR3 size: 15 residues. The V gene end was trimmed by 5 bases and the J gene end by 1 base; junction bases not matched to a gene: 7. CDR3 loop: CASSSPRDSQETQYF. CDR3 nucleotide sequence: TGTGCCAGCAGCTCTCCCCGGGACAGCCAAGAGACCCAGTACTTC.

This clonotype was counted a few times. This chain joins TRBV4-3 and TRBJ2-1; no firm D call. The V and J ends lost 0 bases and 10 bases respectively, with 10 bases between them. The CDR3 runs to 13 residues. The germline V gene encodes CDR1 LGHNA and CDR2 YSLEER. The CDR3 protein is CASSQDRVEEQFF. The DNA for the CDR3 is TGCGCCAGCAGCCAAGATCGAGTCGAGGAGCAGTTCTTC.

This chain connects TRBV4-2 to TRBJ2-3; a weak D match, TRBD1 (7 bases). The CDR3 loop spans 14 amino acids. Per the germline V gene, CDR1 is LGHNA and CDR2 is YNFKEQ. Trimming shortened V by 3 bases and J by 8 bases, and 15 bases separated the two germline ends. CDR3 region: CASSQKGQGGTQYF. CDR3 bases: TGTGCCAGCAGCCAGAAAGGGCAGGGGGGTACGCAGTATTTT.

The chain links TRBV3-1 to TRBJ2-3; 8 bases align to TRBD2. Germline values: CDR1 LGHDT, CDR2 YNNKEL (reference sequence). The length of the CDR3 is 15 residues. Trimming cost V 1 base and J 5 bases; bases outside gene matches: 5. CDR3 region: CASSQVSGGRDTQYF. The CDR3 DNA sequence: TGTGCCAGCAGCCAAGTGAGCGGGGGTCGAGATACGCAGTATTTT.

The CDR3 region is CASSLRGLSYNEQYF. DNA of the CDR3: TGTGCCAGCAGTTTACGGGGGCTCTCCTACAATGAGCAGTACTTC. The chain couples TRBV27 to TRBJ2-7, with D perhaps TRBD1 or TRBD2 (6 bases each). The CDR3 loop spans 15 amino acids. Germline loops: CDR1 MNHEY, CDR2 SMNVEV (reference sequence). Trimming cost V 2 bases and J 7 bases, with 18 bases left between them.

The V call is TRBV28, the J call TRBJ2-7, with D possibly matching TRBD1 (5 bases). The CDR3 extends over 13 amino acids. From germline, CDR1 is MDHEN and CDR2 SYDVKM. The V end was cut by 6 bases, the J end by 0 bases, with 9 bases between. CDR3 nucleotide sequence: TGTGCCAGCAGCGGTAGGGGCTCCTACGAGCAGTACTTC. Its translation is CASSGRGSYEQYF.

This chain links TRBV10-3 with TRBJ2-7; 8 bases line up with TRBD1. V lost 3 bases and J lost 6; bases outside the gene matches: 10. Germline CDR1 and CDR2: ENHRY and SYGVKD. The CDR3 covers 15 residues. In DNA, the CDR3 is TGTGCCATCAGTGATATTGGGCAGGGGGCGTCCGAGCAGTACTTC. Encoded protein: CAISDIGQGASEQYF.